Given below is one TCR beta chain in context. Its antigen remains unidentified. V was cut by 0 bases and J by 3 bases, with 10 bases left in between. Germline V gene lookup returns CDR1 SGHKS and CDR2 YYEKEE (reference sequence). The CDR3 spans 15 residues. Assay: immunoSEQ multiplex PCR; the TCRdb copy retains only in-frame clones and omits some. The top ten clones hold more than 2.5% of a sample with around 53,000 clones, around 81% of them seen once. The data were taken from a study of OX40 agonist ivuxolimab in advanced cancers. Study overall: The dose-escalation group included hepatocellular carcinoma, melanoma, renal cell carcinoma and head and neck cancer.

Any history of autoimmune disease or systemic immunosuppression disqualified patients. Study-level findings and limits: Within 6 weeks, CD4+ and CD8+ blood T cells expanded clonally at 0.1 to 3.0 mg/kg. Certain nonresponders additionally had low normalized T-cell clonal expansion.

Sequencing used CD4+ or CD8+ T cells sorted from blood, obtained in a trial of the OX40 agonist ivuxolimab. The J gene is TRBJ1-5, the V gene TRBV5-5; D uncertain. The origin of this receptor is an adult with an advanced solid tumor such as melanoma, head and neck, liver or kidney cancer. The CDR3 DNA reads TGTGCCAGCAGCTTGGGGGCTTCTAACAATCAGCCCCAGCATTTT. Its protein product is CASSLGASNNQPQHF.